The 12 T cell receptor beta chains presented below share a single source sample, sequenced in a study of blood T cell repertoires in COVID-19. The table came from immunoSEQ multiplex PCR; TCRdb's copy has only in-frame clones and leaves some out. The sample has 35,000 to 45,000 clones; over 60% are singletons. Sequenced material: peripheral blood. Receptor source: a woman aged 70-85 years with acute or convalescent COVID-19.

In nucleotides, the CDR3 is TGCGCCAGCAGCCCCTGGCGGGGGGGCCGCGAGACCGGGGAGCTGTTTTTT. It translates to CASSPWRGGRETGELFF. The chain uses TRBV5-1 and TRBJ2-2, with TRBD2 matching 9 bases. CDR1 and CDR2 from the germline V gene are SGHRS and YFSETQ. With V trimmed by 4 bases and J by 5 bases, 12 bases remained unmatched. This CDR3 has 17 amino acids.

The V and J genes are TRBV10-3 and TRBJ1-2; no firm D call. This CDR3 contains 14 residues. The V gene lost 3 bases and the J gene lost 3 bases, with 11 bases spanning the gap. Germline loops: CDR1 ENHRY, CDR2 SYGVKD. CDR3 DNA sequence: TGTGCCATCAGTGAAACTGGTCGAGACTATGGCTACACCTTC. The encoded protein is CAISETGRDYGYTF.

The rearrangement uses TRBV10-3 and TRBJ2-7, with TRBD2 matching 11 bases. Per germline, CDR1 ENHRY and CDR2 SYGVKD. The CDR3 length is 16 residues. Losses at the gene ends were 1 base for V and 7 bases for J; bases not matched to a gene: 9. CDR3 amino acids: CAISEFDSGRVGEQYF. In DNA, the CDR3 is TGTGCCATCAGTGAGTTTGATAGCGGGAGGGTAGGGGAGCAGTACTTC.

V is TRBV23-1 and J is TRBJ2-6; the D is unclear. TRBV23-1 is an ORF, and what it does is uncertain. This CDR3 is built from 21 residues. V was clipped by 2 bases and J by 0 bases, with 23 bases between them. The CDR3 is CASSQIPNFIPEFSGANVLTF. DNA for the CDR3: TGCGCCAGCAGTCAAATCCCCAATTTTATACCGGAGTTCTCTGGGGCCAACGTCCTGACTTTC.

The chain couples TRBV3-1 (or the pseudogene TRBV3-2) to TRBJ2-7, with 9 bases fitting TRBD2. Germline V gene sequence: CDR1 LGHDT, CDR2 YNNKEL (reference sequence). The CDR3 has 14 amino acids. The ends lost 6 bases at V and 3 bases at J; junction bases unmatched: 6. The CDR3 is CASRTSGSFYEQYF. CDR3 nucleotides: TGTGCCAGCAGGACTAGCGGTTCTTTCTACGAGCAGTACTTC.

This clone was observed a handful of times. This CDR3 reads CASSLGTGVNEKLFF. The CDR3 DNA is TGTGCCAGCAGCTTAGGAACAGGGGTGAATGAAAAACTGTTTTTT. The V gene is TRBV7-8, the J gene TRBJ1-4; 7 bases align to TRBD1. The length of the CDR3 is 15 residues. CDR1 is SGHVS and CDR2 is FQNEAQ in the germline V gene. V was clipped by 1 base and J by 5 bases; unmatched bases: 4.

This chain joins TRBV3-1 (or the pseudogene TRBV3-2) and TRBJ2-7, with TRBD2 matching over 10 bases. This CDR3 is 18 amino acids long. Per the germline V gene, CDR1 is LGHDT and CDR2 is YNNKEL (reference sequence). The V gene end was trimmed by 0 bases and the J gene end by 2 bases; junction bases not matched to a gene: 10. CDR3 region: CASSQDGLAGARPYEQYF. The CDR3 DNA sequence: TGTGCCAGCAGCCAAGATGGCCTAGCGGGGGCGCGCCCCTACGAGCAGTACTTC.

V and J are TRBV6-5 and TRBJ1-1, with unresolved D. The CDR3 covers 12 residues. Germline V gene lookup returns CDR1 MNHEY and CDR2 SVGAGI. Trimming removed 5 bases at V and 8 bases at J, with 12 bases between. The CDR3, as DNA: TGTGCCAGCAGTAGTCCAGGTGTGGAAGCTTTCTTT. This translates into CASSSPGVEAFF.

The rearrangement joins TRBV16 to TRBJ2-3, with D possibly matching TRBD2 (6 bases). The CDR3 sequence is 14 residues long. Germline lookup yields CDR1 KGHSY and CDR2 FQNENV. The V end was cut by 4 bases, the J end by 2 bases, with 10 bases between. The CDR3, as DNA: TGTGCCAGCAGCCTCGGGACTTCCACAGATACGCAGTATTTT. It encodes CASSLGTSTDTQYF.

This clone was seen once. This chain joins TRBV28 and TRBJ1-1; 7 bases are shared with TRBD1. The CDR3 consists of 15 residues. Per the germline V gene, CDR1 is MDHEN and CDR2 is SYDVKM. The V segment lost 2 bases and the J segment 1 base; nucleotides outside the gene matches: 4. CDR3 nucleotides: TGTGCCAGCAGTTTACCGGGGACAGCGAACACTGAAGCTTTCTTT. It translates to CASSLPGTANTEAFF.

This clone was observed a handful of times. CDR3 protein: CASSLRRDRVGEQYF. Written as DNA, the CDR3 is TGTGCCAGCAGCTTACGTAGGGACAGGGTGGGGGAGCAGTACTTC. J is TRBJ2-7 and V is TRBV12-1; the table gives TRBD1 as D, unverified against the DNA. TRBV12-1 is designated a pseudogene. CDR3 length: 15 residues.

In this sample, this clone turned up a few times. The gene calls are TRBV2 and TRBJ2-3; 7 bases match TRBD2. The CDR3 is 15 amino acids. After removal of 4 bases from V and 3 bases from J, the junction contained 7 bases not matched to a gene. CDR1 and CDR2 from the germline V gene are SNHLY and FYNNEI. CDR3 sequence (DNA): TGTGCCAGCAGTGCTTTCGGCGGGAGAACAGATACGCAGTATTTT. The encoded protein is CASSAFGGRTDTQYF.